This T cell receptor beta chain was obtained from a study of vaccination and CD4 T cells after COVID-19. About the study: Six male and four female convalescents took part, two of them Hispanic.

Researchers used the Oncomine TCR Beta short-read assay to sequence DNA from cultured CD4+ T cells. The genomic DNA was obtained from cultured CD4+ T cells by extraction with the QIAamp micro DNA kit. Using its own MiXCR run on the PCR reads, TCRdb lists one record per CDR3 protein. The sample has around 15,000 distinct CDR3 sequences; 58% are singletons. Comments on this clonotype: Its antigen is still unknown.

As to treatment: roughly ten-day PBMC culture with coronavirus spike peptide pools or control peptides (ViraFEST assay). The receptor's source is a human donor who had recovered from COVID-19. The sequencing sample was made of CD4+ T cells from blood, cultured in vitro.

This CDR3 is CASSELLRAGVGSPLHF. CDR3 bases: TGTGCCAGCAGTGAATTGTTACGGGCAGGGGTAGGTTCACCCCTCCACTTT. J is TRBJ1-6 and V is TRBV6-1; TRBD1 is a possible D gene (6 bases). Trimming removed 2 bases at V and 9 bases at J, with 20 bases between. The CDR3 has 17 residues. Per the germline V gene, CDR1 is MNHNS and CDR2 is SASEGT.